This T cell receptor beta chain was documented in a study of CD8 T cells in ankylosing spondylitis. Study conclusions and caveats: Both synovial fluid and blood in reactive arthritis had previously been reported to carry some motif variants. Blood from ankylosing spondylitis patients appeared to carry a characteristic roughly eight-variant TCR beta motif.

This clonotype was observed many times. Its antigen is not identified. One entry per CDR3 protein, called by TCRdb with MiXCR from the 5' RACE reads. The sample lists roughly 180,000 distinct CDR3 sequences, about 9.9% occurring once. Looked up from germline, CDR1 is DFQATT and CDR2 is SNEGSKA (reference sequence). The CDR3 consists of 15 residues. Trimming took off 1 base at V and 1 base at J, with 11 bases between the two ends. The rearrangement joins TRBV20-1 to TRBJ1-3; no definite D call. The sample consisted of blood, either unsorted or a sorted T cell fraction (not recorded which). The origin of this receptor is a male donor with ankylosing spondylitis or in good health (not recorded which). The CDR3 region has the DNA TGCAGTGCTAGAGGGCTTGTTTGGTCTGGAAACACCATATATTTT. It is translated as CSARGLVWSGNTIYF.